This TCR beta chain stems from a study of patients and donors after allogeneic stem cell transplantation. TCRdb processed the RT-PCR reads anew with MiXCR; each CDR3 protein has one entry. The table lists approximately 410,000 distinct CDR3 sequences, 16% of them singletons. The sequenced sample was blood, either unsorted or a sorted T cell fraction (not recorded which). The sequence derives from a human donor who was either an allogeneic HSCT recipient or a stem cell or donor lymphocyte infusion donor (not recorded which). It is not recorded whose cells these are; they may come from a transplant donor.

The CDR3 nucleotides are TGCAGTGCCCAAGGAGTAGGGGGGGGTTACAATGAGCAGTTCTTC. Amino acid sequence: CSAQGVGGGYNEQFF. This chain uses TRBV20-1 with TRBJ2-1; D perhaps matches TRBD2 (7 bases). Germline V lookup: CDR1 DFQATT, CDR2 SNEGSKA (reference sequence). Trimming pared 6 bases from V and 4 bases from J, leaving 19 bases between. The CDR3 consists of 15 residues.